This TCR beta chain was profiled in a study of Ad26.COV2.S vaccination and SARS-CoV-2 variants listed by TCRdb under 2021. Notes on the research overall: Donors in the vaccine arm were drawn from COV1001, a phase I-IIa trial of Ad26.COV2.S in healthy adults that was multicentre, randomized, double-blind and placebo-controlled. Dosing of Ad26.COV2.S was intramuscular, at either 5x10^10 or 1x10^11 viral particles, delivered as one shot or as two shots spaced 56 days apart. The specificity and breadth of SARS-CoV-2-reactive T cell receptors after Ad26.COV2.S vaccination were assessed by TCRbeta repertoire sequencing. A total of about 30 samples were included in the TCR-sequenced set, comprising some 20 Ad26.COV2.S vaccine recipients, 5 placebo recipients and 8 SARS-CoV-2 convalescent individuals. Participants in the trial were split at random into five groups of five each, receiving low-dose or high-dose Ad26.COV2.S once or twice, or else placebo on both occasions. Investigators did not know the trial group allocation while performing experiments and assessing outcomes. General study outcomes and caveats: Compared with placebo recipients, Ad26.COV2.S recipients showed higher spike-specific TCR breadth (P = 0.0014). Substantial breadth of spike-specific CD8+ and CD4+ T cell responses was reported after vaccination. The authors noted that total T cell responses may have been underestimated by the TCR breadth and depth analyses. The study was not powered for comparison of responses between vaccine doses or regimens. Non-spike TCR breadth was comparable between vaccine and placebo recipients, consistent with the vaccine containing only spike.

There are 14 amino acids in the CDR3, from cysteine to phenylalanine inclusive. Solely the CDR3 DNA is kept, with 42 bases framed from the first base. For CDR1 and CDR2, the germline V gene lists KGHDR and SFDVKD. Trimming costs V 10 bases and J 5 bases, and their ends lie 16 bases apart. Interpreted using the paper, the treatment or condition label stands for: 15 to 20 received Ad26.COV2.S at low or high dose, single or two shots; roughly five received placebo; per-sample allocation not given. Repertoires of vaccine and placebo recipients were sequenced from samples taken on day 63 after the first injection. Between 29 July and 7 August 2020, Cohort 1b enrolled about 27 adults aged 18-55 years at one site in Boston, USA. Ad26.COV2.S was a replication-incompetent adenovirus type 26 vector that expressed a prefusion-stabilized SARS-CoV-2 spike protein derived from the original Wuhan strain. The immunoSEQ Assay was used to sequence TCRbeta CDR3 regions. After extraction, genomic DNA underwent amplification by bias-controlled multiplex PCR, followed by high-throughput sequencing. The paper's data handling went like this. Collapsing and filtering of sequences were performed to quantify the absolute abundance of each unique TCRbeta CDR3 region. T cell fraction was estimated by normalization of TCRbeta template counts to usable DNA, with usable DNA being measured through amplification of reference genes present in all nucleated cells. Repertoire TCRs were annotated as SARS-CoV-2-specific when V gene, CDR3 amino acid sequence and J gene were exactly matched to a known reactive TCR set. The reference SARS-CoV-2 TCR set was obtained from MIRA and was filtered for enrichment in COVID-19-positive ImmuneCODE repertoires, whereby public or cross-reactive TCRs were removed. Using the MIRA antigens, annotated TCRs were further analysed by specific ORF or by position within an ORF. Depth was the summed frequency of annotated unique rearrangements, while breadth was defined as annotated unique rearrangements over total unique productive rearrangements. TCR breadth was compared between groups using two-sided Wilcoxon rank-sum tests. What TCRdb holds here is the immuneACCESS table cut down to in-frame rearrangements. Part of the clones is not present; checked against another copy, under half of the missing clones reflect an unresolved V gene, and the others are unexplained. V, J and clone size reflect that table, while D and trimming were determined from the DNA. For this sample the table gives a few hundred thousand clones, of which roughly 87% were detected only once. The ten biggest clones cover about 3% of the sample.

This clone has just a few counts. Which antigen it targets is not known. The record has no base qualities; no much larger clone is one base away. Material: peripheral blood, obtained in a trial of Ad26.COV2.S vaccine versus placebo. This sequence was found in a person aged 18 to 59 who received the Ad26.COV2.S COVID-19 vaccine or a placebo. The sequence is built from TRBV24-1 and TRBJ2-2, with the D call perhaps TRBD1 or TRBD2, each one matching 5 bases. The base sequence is TGTGCCACATCCGAGGGGCTGGAGACCGGGGAGCTGTTTTTT. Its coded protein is CATSEGLETGELFF.